This T cell receptor (beta chain) was recovered during a study of cytomegalovirus exposure and HLA in healthy donors. The wider study: The 120 or so validation repertoires, a later analysis reported, used the same platform as the roughly 610 first-cohort repertoires.

Clones were sequenced by immunoSEQ multiplex PCR, and TCRdb holds only the in-frame ones, with some missing. The sample carries a few hundred thousand clones, approximately 90% recorded once. Note on this clone: Its target is not known.

The donors were in the roughly 130-subject validation cohort; that cohort was separate from the approximately 670-subject first cohort. Whole-study results and caveats: In vitro confirmation showed three CMV-associated chains to be CMV antigen specific. TCR beta chains numbering more than 150 were designated cytomegalovirus-associated.

This CDR3 is 16 amino acids long. V dropped 4 bases and J dropped 2; count of bases not matched to a gene: 11. CDR1 and CDR2 (germline): ENHRY, SYGVKD. The J gene is TRBJ2-7, the V gene TRBV10-3; TRBD2 aligns across 7 bases. The sequence came from a young woman in good health and CMV-seronegative. The sample comprised PBMCs. This CDR3 is CAISGSVSGPPYEQYF. The CDR3, as DNA: TGTGCCATCAGTGGCTCAGTTAGCGGGCCTCCCTACGAGCAGTACTTC.